This T cell receptor (beta chain) was recovered during a study of beta chain features in type 1 diabetes. This clone was seen a few times. CDR3 length: 15 amino acids. V was trimmed by 3 bases and J by 2 bases, leaving 12 bases between them. Germline CDR1 and CDR2: SNHLY and FYNNEI. The whole isolated RNA underwent reverse transcription, so sequencing captured expressed TCRB transcripts. Profiled with immunoSEQ multiplex PCR; TCRdb holds only in-frame clones, not every one. The profile shows under 950,000 clones, about a sixth of them singletons. This clonotype originated in a woman aged 18-29 years in good health. Sequencing used naive CD4+ T cells from blood. The chain joins TRBV2 to TRBJ2-3, with D possibly being TRBD2 (6 bases). The CDR3 DNA reads as TGTGCCAGCAGTGATACACTAGCCCTCACAGATACGCAGTATTTT. Its translation: CASSDTLALTDTQYF.